Only a few counts were recorded for the clone carrying this TCR beta chain. Its antigen is unknown. These data are taken from a study of blood T cells in healthy people across ages. Study results and limitations: The study lacked donor CMV status, which possibly confounded expanded clonotype changes. Naive T cell percentage strongly correlated with TCR beta diversity.

Primers used in a second PCR of about 6 to 11 cycles were a sample-barcoded 5' primer and a J-beta primer mix. Using its own MiXCR run on the 5' RACE reads, TCRdb lists one record per CDR3 protein. The table shows about a million distinct CDR3 sequences, with about 48% occurring only once. The amount of total RNA extracted per sample was at least 5.5 micrograms. This receptor was taken from a man aged 25 to 45 in good health. Material for sequencing was blood.

CDR3 DNA: TGCAGTGCTAGACAGGGGACTACCTACAATGAGCAGTTCTTC. Amino acid sequence: CSARQGTTYNEQFF. This rearrangement joins TRBV20-1 to TRBJ2-1, with D possibly matching TRBD2 (7 bases). The germline V and J ends were trimmed by 2 bases and 2 bases, with 10 bases remaining between them. CDR3 length: 14 amino acids. Per the germline V gene, CDR1 is DFQATT and CDR2 is SNEGSKA (reference sequence).